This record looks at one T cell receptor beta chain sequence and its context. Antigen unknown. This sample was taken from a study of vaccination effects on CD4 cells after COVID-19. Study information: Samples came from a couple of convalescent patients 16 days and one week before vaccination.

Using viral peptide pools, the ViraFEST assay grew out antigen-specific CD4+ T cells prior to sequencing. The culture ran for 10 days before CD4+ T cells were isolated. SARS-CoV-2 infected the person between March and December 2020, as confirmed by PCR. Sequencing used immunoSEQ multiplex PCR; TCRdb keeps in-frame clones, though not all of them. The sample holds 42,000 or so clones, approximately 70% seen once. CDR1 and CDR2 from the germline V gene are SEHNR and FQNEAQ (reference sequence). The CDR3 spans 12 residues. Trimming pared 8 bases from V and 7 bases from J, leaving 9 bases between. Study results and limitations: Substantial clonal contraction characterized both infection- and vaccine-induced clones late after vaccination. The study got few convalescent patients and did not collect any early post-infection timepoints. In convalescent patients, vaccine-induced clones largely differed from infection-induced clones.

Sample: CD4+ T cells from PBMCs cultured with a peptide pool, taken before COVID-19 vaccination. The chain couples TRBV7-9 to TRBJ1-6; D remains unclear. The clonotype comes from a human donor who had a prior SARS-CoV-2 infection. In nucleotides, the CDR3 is TGTGCCAGCTCCCGACCGAATTCACCCCTCCACTTT. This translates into CASSRPNSPLHF.